The 8 T cell receptor beta chains reported below all come from one sample, sequenced in a study of cytomegalovirus exposure and HLA in healthy donors. The PCR had 60 Vbeta and 13 Jbeta primers. Sequenced by immunoSEQ multiplex PCR; TCRdb stores in-frame clones only, minus some. Of about 140,000 clones in the sample, 80% were seen once. Sequenced material: PBMCs. The receptor source for this set is a man in his fifties in good health and CMV-seronegative.

The chain is built from TRBV6-1 and TRBJ2-2; 11 bases map to TRBD2. Germline assignment: CDR1 MNHNS and CDR2 SASEGT. V lost 4 bases to trimming and J lost 3 bases; unmatched junction nucleotides: 4. CDR3 length equals 16 residues. CDR3 coding DNA: TGTGCCAGCAGTGCCAGGACTAGCGGGTACACCGGGGAGCTGTTTTTT. It encodes CASSARTSGYTGELFF.

The chain employs TRBV9 and TRBJ2-1; 7 bases fit TRBD1. This CDR3 spans 15 amino acids. Germline loops: CDR1 SGDLS, CDR2 YYNGEE. Trimming cost V 4 bases and J 8 bases; bases outside gene matches: 12. CDR3 residues: CASSTRDRIFDEQFF. Here the CDR3 DNA reads TGTGCCAGCAGCACGAGGGACAGAATCTTTGATGAGCAGTTCTTC.

V and J are TRBV21-1 and TRBJ2-5; TRBD1, the table's D call, was not compared with the DNA. TRBV21-1 represents a pseudogene. The CDR3 is made up of 12 amino acids. The CDR3 region is CASTGEKETQYF. CDR3 sequence (DNA): TGTGCCAGCACAGGGGAAAAAGAGACCCAGTACTTC.

This chain uses TRBV7-2 with TRBJ1-2; D is unclear. This CDR3 spans 16 amino acids. Germline V gives CDR1 SGHTA, CDR2 FQGNSA. Deletions cut 0 bases from V and 2 bases from J, with 13 bases between. This chain's CDR3 is CASSLAKMTDNYGYTF. DNA for the CDR3: TGTGCCAGCAGCTTAGCGAAGATGACTGACAACTATGGCTACACCTTC.

The V call is TRBV14, the J call TRBJ2-7; 8 positions match TRBD2. CDR1 SGHDN and CDR2 FVKESK come from the germline V gene. This CDR3 region has 17 residues. The V and J ends lost 2 bases and 0 bases, in that order; junction bases with no gene match: 9. CDR3 protein: CASSQKTGLAHSYEQYF. In nucleotides, the CDR3 is TGTGCCAGCAGCCAAAAAACTGGACTAGCCCACTCCTACGAGCAGTACTTC.

V usage is TRBV7-2 and J usage is TRBJ1-6, with 7 bases lining up with TRBD1. Germline assignment: CDR1 SGHTA and CDR2 FQGNSA. The CDR3 has 15 amino acids. The junction had 9 bases not matched to a gene; V was cut back by 6 bases and J by 7 bases. As DNA, the CDR3 is TGTGCCAGCAGGAACGGACAGGCCGTAAATTCACCCCTCCACTTT. Its translation is CASRNGQAVNSPLHF.

This sequence joins TRBV25-1 and TRBJ1-1; D uncertain. Germline CDR1 MGHDK, CDR2 SYGVNS. The CDR3 consists of 13 residues. The germline V and J ends were trimmed by 4 bases and 4 bases, with 10 bases remaining between them. CDR3 sequence reads: CASSVAGATEAFF. CDR3 sequence (DNA): TGTGCCAGCAGTGTTGCAGGCGCCACTGAAGCTTTCTTT. The entire variable domain, with the rest obtained from reference TRBV25-1 and TRBJ1-1, is as follows: EADIYQTPRYLVIGTGKKITLECSQTMGHDKMYWYQQDPGMELHLIHYSYGVNSTEKGDLSSESTVSRIRTEHFPLTLESARPSHTSQYLCASSVAGATEAFFGQGTRLTVV.

The rearrangement links TRBV7-3 to TRBJ2-5; D unresolved. The germline CDR1 and CDR2 sequences are SGHTA and FQGTGA. The CDR3 is 13 amino acids. Deletions cut 5 bases from V and 2 bases from J, with 9 bases between. The chain's CDR3 is CASSGGPQETQYF. For the CDR3, the DNA is TGTGCCAGCAGCGGTGGGCCACAAGAGACCCAGTACTTC.